The entry below gives a single T cell receptor beta chain sequence along with its context. The sample originates from a study of T cells in Graves' hyperthyroidism and ophthalmopathy. Germline V gene sequence: CDR1 SGHRS, CDR2 YFSETQ. J was trimmed by 3 bases and V by 0 bases; bases with no gene match: 3. This CDR3 contains 14 residues. Using RNA transcripts as the source, TCR beta CDR3 regions were amplified. RT-PCR in the first round (using the HTBI primer set) targeted the TCR CDR3. In TCRdb, the multiplex PCR reads were re-called with MiXCR into one record per CDR3 protein. Counted here are approximately 370,000 distinct CDR3 sequences, 17% occurring once; the ten biggest clones make up approximately 35%.

Sequencing was performed on blood. The chain combines TRBV5-1 with TRBJ2-7; 7 bases align to TRBD2. This receptor was obtained from a woman aged 30 to 39 with Graves' hyperthyroidism that later progressed to Graves' ophthalmopathy. DNA of the CDR3: TGCGCCAGCAGCTTGGGGTGGGGGGGCTACGAGCAGTACTTC. Amino acids: CASSLGWGGYEQYF.